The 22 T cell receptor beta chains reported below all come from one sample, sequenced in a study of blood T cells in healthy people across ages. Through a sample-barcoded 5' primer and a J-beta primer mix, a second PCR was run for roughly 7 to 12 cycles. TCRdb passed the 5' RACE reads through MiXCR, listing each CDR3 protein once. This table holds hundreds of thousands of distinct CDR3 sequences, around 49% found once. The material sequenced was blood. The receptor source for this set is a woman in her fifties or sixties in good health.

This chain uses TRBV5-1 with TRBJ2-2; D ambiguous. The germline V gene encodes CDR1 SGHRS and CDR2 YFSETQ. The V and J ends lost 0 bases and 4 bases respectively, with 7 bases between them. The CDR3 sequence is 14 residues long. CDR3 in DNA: TGCGCCAGCAGCTTGGGATACCCCACCGGGGAGCTGTTTTTT. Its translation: CASSLGYPTGELFF.

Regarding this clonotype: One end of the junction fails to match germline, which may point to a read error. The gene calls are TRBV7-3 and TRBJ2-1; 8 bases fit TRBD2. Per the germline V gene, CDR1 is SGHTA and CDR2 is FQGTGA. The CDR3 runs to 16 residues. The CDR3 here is CTSSLVSGSSYNEQFF. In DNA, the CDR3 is TGTACCAGCAGCTTAGTGAGCGGGAGCTCCTACAATGAGCAGTTCTTC.

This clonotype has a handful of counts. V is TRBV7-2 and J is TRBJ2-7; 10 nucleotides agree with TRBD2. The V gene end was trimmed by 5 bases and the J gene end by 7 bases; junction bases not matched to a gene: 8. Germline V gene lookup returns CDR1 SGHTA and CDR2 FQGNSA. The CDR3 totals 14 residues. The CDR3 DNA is TGTGCCAGCAGCCCTAGCGGGAGTCCCGGGGAGCAGTACTTC. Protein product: CASSPSGSPGEQYF.

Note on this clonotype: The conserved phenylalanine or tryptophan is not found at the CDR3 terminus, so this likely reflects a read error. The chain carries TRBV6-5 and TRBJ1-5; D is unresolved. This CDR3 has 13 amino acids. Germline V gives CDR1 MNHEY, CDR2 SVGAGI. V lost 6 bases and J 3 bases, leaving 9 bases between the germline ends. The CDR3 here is CASSPSNNQPQHL. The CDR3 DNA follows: TGTGCCAGCAGCCCCAGTAACAATCAGCCCCAGCATTTG.

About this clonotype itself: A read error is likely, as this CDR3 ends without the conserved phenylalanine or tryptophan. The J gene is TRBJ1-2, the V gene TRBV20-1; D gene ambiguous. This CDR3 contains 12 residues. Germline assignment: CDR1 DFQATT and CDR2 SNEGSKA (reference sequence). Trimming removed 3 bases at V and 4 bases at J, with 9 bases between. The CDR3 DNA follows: TGCAGTGCTAGCCGGCGGATCTATGGCTACACCATC. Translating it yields CSASRRIYGYTI.

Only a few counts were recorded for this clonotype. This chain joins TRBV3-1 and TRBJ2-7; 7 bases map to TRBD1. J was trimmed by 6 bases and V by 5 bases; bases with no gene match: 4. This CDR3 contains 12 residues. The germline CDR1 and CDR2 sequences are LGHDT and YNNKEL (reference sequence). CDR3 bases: TGTGCCAGCAGCACCCGGACAGGCGAGCAGTACTTC. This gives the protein CASSTRTGEQYF.

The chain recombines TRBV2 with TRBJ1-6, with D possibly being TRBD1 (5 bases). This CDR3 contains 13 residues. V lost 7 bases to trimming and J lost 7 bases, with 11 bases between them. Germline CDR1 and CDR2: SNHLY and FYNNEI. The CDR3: CASIGDPNSPLHF. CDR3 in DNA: TGTGCCAGCATTGGGGACCCAAATTCACCCCTCCACTTT.

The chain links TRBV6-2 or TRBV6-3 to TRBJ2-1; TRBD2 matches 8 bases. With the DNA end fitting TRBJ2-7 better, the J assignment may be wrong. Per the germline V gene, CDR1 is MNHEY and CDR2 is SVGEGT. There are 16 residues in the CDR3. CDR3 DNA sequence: TGTGCCAGCAGTAGGACTAGCCGTAGCTCCTACAATGAGCAGTACTTC. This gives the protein CASSRTSRSSYNEQYF.

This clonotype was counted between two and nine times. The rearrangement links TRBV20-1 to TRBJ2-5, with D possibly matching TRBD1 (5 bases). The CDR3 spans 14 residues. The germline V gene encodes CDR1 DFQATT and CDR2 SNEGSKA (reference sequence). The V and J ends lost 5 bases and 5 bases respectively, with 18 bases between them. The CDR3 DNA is TGCAGTGCTTACGTCGCAGGGCTGGGGGAGACCCAGTACTTC. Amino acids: CSAYVAGLGETQYF.

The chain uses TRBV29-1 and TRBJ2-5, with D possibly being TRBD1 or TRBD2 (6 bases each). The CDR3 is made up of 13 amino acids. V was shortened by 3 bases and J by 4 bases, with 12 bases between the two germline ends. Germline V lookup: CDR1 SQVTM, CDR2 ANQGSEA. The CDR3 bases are TGCAGCGTTGAGCTCGGGGGCCGAGAGACCCAGTACTTC. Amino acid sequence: CSVELGGRETQYF.

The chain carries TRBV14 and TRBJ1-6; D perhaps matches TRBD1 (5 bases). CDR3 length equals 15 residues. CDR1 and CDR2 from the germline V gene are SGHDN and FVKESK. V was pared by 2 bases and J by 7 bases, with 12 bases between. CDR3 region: CASSQHRWGNSPLHF. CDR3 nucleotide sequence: TGTGCCAGCAGCCAACACAGGTGGGGGAATTCACCCCTCCACTTT.

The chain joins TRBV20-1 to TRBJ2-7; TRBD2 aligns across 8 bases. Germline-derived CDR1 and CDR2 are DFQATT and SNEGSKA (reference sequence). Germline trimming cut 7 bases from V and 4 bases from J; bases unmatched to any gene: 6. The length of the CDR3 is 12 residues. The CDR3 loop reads CSVRGRFYEQYF. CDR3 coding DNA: TGCAGTGTTCGCGGGAGGTTTTACGAGCAGTACTTC.

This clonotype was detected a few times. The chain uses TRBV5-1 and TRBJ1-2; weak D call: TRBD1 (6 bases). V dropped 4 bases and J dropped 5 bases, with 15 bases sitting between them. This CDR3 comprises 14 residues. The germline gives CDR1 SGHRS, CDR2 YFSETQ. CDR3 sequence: CASSLKTGEYGYTF. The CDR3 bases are TGCGCCAGCAGCCTCAAGACAGGAGAATATGGCTACACCTTC.

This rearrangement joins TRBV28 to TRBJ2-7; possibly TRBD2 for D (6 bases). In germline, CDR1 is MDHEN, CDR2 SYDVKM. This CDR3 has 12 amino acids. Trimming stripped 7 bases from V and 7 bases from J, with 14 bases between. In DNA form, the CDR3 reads TGTGCCAGCAAGTCGGGGGTATGGGAGCAGTACTTC. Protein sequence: CASKSGVWEQYF.

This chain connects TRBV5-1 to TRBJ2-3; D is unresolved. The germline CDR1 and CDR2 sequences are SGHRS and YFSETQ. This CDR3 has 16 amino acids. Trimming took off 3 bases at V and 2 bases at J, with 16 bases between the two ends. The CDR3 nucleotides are TGCGCCAGCAGCTACTCCCCCGTAGAGGACACAGATACGCAGTATTTT. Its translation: CASSYSPVEDTDTQYF.

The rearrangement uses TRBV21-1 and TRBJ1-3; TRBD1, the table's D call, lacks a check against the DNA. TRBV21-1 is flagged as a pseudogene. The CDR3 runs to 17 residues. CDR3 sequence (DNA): TGTGCCAGCAGCAACGAGAAGACAGACAACTCTGGAAACACCATATATTTT. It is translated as CASSNEKTDNSGNTIYF.

The CDR3 here is CASSSRGNPYEQYF. CDR3 nucleotides: TGTGCCAGCAGTTCCAGGGGGAATCCCTACGAGCAGTACTTC. V usage is TRBV27 and J usage is TRBJ2-7; 7 bases are a match to TRBD1. The CDR3 runs to 14 residues. Germline loops: CDR1 MNHEY, CDR2 SMNVEV (reference sequence). The V segment lost 4 bases and the J segment 2 bases; nucleotides outside the gene matches: 5.

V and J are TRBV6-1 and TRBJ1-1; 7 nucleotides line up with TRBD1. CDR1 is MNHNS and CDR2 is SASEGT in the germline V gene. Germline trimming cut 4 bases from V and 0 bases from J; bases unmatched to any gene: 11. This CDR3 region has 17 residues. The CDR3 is CASSVRGVDRMNTEAFF. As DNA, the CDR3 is TGTGCCAGCAGTGTGAGGGGGGTGGACAGGATGAACACTGAAGCTTTCTTT.

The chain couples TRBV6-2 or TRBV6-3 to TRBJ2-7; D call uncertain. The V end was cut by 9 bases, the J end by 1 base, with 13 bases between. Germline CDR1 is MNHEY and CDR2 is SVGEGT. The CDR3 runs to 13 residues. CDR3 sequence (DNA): TGTGCCAGTCACACCGGGTTTTCCTACGAGCAGTACTTC. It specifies CASHTGFSYEQYF.

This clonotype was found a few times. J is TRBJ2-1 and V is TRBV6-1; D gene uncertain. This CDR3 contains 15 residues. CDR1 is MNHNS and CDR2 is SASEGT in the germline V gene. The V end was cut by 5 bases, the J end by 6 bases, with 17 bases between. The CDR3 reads CASSSKTQARNEQFF. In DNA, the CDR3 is TGTGCCAGCAGTTCGAAGACTCAAGCCCGCAATGAGCAGTTCTTC.

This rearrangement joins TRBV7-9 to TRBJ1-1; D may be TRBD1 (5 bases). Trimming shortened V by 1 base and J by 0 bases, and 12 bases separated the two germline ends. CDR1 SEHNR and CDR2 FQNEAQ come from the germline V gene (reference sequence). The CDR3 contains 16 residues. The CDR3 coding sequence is TGTGCCAGCAGCTTAGGCGGGGCTGGGATGAACACTGAAGCTTTCTTT. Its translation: CASSLGGAGMNTEAFF. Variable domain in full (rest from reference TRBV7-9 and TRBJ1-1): DTGVSQNPRHKITKRGQNVTFRCDPISEHNRLYWYRQTLGQGPEFLTYFQNEAQLEKSRLLSDRFSAERPKGSFSTLEIQRTEQGDSAMYLCASSLGGAGMNTEAFFGQGTRLTVV.

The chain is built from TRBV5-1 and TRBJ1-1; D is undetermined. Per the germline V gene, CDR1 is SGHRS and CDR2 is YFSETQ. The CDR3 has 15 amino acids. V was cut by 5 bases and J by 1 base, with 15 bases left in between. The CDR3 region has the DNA TGCGCCAGCAGATCGGGAGGACTCGCGAACACTGAAGCTTTCTTT. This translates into CASRSGGLANTEAFF.